What follows are 25 T cell receptor beta chains derived from one specimen sequenced in a study of T cell responses to AZD1222 COVID-19 vaccine. The method was immunoSEQ multiplex PCR; TCRdb's version includes in-frame clones alone and lacks a portion of them. Seen here are roughly 150,000 clones, 91% observed once, and the top ten hold about 1.3%. The sequencing here drew on peripheral blood, taken on day 0 of AZD1222 vaccination. The origin of the receptors is an adult in good health.

The chain has TRBV27 and TRBJ2-1; D is ambiguous. CDR1 is MNHEY, CDR2 SMNVEV, per germline (reference sequence). The V end lost 2 bases, the J end lost 2 bases, and 7 bases lay between the germline ends. This CDR3 region has 14 residues. The CDR3 spells CASSLRVPYNEQFF. CDR3 bases: TGTGCCAGCAGTTTAAGGGTTCCCTACAATGAGCAGTTCTTC.

The chain is built from TRBV6-1 and TRBJ1-2; unclear D gene. Germline V lookup: CDR1 MNHNS, CDR2 SASEGT. This CDR3 is built from 19 residues. V lost 1 base, J lost 4 bases, and 25 bases lay in between. CDR3 in amino acids: CASSEDFYPRRTIIYGYTF. The CDR3, as DNA: TGTGCCAGCAGTGAAGACTTCTACCCGCGGAGGACGATCATCTATGGCTACACCTTC.

The J gene is TRBJ2-1, the V gene TRBV11-2; a weak D match, TRBD2 (6 bases). The V gene's germline CDR1 is SGHAT and CDR2 FQNNGV. There are 12 residues in the CDR3. The germline V and J ends were trimmed by 5 bases and 7 bases, with 9 bases remaining between them. The CDR3 reads CASSGRGNEQFF. For the CDR3, the DNA is TGTGCCAGCAGCGGCCGGGGGAATGAGCAGTTCTTC.

The chain joins TRBV30 to TRBJ1-1; D is perhaps TRBD1 (5 bases). This CDR3 contains 14 residues. The ends were cut back, 0 bases at V and 0 bases at J, with 8 bases in the middle. Germline values: CDR1 GTSNPN, CDR2 SVGIG (reference sequence). The CDR3 region has the DNA TGTGCCTGGAGTGTAATCAGGGTGAACACTGAAGCTTTCTTT. Amino acid sequence: CAWSVIRVNTEAFF.

The CDR3: CASSMSLGRGHSGYTF. The CDR3 DNA reads as TGTGCCAGTAGTATGTCTCTGGGCAGGGGGCATAGTGGCTACACCTTC. V gene TRBV19 combines with J gene TRBJ1-2; 8 nucleotides align to TRBD1. The junction had 13 bases not matched to a gene; V was cut back by 3 bases and J by 7 bases. Germline CDR1 and CDR2: LNHDA and SQIVND (reference sequence). The CDR3 extends over 16 amino acids.

This chain joins TRBV15 and TRBJ2-3; D call uncertain. Germline assignment: CDR1 LNHNV and CDR2 YYDKDF (reference sequence). The CDR3 sequence is 16 residues long. The V end was cut by 1 base, the J end by 2 bases, with 13 bases between. CDR3 region: CATSRVAGSNTDTQYF. In nucleotides, the CDR3 is TGTGCCACCAGCAGAGTCGCCGGGTCCAACACAGATACGCAGTATTTT.

V and J are TRBV24-1 and TRBJ2-2, with TRBD1 matching 10 bases. Germline V gene sequence: CDR1 KGHDR, CDR2 SFDVKD. The CDR3 has 17 amino acids. The ends lost 1 base at V and 8 bases at J; junction bases unmatched: 9. CDR3 region: CATSDLRDRGTQGELFF. CDR3 DNA: TGTGCCACCAGTGATTTACGGGACAGGGGTACCCAAGGGGAGCTGTTTTTT.

The genes are TRBV6-2 or TRBV6-3 and TRBJ1-1; D is uncertain. Germline V lookup: CDR1 MNHEY, CDR2 SVGEGT. This CDR3 has 15 residues. The V gene lost 2 bases and the J gene lost 4 bases, with 14 bases spanning the gap. CDR3 region: CASSYTPSWSTEAFF. The CDR3 DNA reads as TGTGCCAGCAGTTACACCCCCAGCTGGAGCACTGAAGCTTTCTTT.

V usage is TRBV28 and J usage is TRBJ1-1; possible D gene TRBD1, 6 bases. The CDR3 is 13 amino acids. V shed 2 bases and J shed 8 bases, with 12 bases lying between them. In germline, CDR1 is MDHEN, CDR2 SYDVKM. The DNA of the CDR3 is TGTGCCAGCAGTTTAGGTCAGGGGTCGGAAGCTTTCTTT. Amino acids: CASSLGQGSEAFF.

The V and J genes are TRBV20-1 and TRBJ2-7, with TRBD2 matching over 8 bases. The trim removed 3 bases at V and 0 bases at J, leaving 4 bases unmatched. The CDR3 length is 14 residues. The germline CDR1 and CDR2 sequences are DFQATT and SNEGSKA (reference sequence). The CDR3 is CSASGLASSYEQYF. The CDR3 DNA reads as TGCAGTGCTAGTGGACTAGCCAGCTCCTACGAGCAGTACTTC.

This chain links TRBV15 with TRBJ1-2; unclear D gene. Trimming stripped 0 bases from V and 4 bases from J, with 12 bases between. Germline CDR1 and CDR2: LNHNV and YYDKDF (reference sequence). The CDR3 extends over 15 amino acids. The CDR3 nucleotides are TGTGCCACCAGCAGAGATCAGTCGGTTACCTATGGCTACACCTTC. It specifies CATSRDQSVTYGYTF.

The chain recombines TRBV9 with TRBJ1-5, with D tentatively TRBD1 (5 bases). There are 18 residues in the CDR3. Germline-derived CDR1 and CDR2 are SGDLS and YYNGEE. Trimming shortened V by 4 bases and J by 0 bases, and 20 bases separated the two germline ends. In nucleotides, the CDR3 is TGTGCCAGCAGCCGGGGGGAGGGGCCGAATTATAGCAATCAGCCCCAGCATTTT. Protein: CASSRGEGPNYSNQPQHF.

This clone is a singleton in its sample. This chain links TRBV1 with TRBJ1-1. TRBV1 is given as a pseudogene. This CDR3 is built from 18 residues. The chain's CDR3 is CTSSQDRGSIPPGRVAFF. In nucleotides, the CDR3 is TGCACCAGCAGCCAAGATCGGGGCAGTATCCCACCCGGTAGGGTAGCTTTCTTT.

In regard to this clone: This sample also contains other DNA sequences that code for the same CDR3. The CDR3: CASSLGGGTEAFF. The CDR3 nucleotides are TGTGCCAGCAGCTTAGGGGGTGGTACTGAAGCTTTCTTT. The chain links TRBV7-8 to TRBJ1-1; D not resolved. Germline loops: CDR1 SGHVS, CDR2 FQNEAQ. CDR3 size: 13 residues. Deletions cut 1 base from V and 5 bases from J, with 8 bases between.

This clone was found once. This sequence joins TRBV7-2 and TRBJ1-1; unclear D gene. The V gene's germline CDR1 is SGHTA and CDR2 FQGNSA. V was shortened by 2 bases and J by 3 bases, with 10 bases between the two germline ends. This CDR3 spans 14 amino acids. DNA for the CDR3: TGTGCCAGCAGCTTACGACCGTCCGACACTGAAGCTTTCTTT. As protein: CASSLRPSDTEAFF.

This clone came up a few times. The chain recombines TRBV4-3 with TRBJ2-3; no reliable D call. The CDR3 length is 14 residues. Trimming removed 4 bases at V and 2 bases at J, with 10 bases between. Germline values: CDR1 LGHNA, CDR2 YSLEER. CDR3 bases: TGCGCCAGCAGCCCCGGTCGGTACACAGATACGCAGTATTTT. Translation: CASSPGRYTDTQYF.

The chain combines TRBV4-3 with TRBJ1-1; possible D gene TRBD1, 5 bases. Germline V gene lookup returns CDR1 LGHNA and CDR2 YSLEER. The CDR3 length is 15 residues. Trimming removed 3 bases at V and 4 bases at J, with 15 bases between. The DNA for the CDR3 is TGCGCCAGCAGCCACTCCCCCCCGGGGGGCACTGAAGCTTTCTTT. Its protein product is CASSHSPPGGTEAFF.

The J gene is TRBJ2-1, the V gene TRBV19; the D gene is possibly TRBD2 (6 bases). The V end was cut by 10 bases, the J end by 8 bases, with 24 bases between. The CDR3 is made up of 15 amino acids. Germline CDR1 and CDR2: LNHDA and SQIVND (reference sequence). The CDR3 is CATLRRAGPPHEQFF. CDR3 coding DNA: TGTGCCACCCTAAGGCGGGCGGGACCGCCCCATGAGCAGTTCTTC. The entire variable domain, with the rest obtained from reference TRBV19 and TRBJ2-1, is as follows: DGGITQSPKYLFRKEGQNVTLSCEQNLNHDAMYWYRQDPGQGLRLIYYSQIVNDFQKGDIAEGYSVSREKKESFPLTVTSAQKNPTAFYLCATLRRAGPPHEQFFGPGTRLTVL.

The V and J genes are TRBV19 and TRBJ1-6; TRBD1 aligns across 8 bases. Germline CDR1 is LNHDA and CDR2 is SQIVND (reference sequence). The CDR3 has 14 residues. The V and J ends lost 1 base and 7 bases, in that order; junction bases with no gene match: 0. The CDR3 region is CASSIGQGNSPLHF. CDR3 bases: TGTGCCAGTAGTATAGGACAGGGGAATTCACCCCTCCACTTT.

V usage is TRBV7-2 and J usage is TRBJ2-7; 9 bases match TRBD2. Per germline, CDR1 SGHTA and CDR2 FQGNSA. The CDR3 is made up of 12 amino acids. The J segment lost 6 bases and the V segment lost 6 bases, leaving 3 bases of the junction unmatched. DNA of the CDR3: TGTGCCAGCAGGGCGGGAGGGGTCGAGCAGTACTTC. This gives the protein CASRAGGVEQYF.

The chain is built from TRBV6-2 or TRBV6-3 and TRBJ2-7; D remains unclear. The CDR3 has 13 residues. The germline V and J ends were trimmed by 8 bases and 0 bases, with 11 bases remaining between them. CDR1 is MNHEY and CDR2 is SVGEGT in the germline V gene. The DNA of the CDR3 is TGTGCCAGCGGCCGGGTTCCCTCCTACGAGCAGTACTTC. It translates to CASGRVPSYEQYF.

This rearrangement joins TRBV15 to TRBJ2-7, with 7 bases that match TRBD1. In germline, CDR1 is LNHNV, CDR2 YYDKDF (reference sequence). V lost 0 bases, J lost 4 bases, and 6 bases stayed unmatched. The CDR3 contains 15 residues. CDR3 sequence (DNA): TGTGCCACCAGCAGAGATCGACAGGGTACATACGAGCAGTACTTC. Translating it yields CATSRDRQGTYEQYF.

The chain couples TRBV27 to TRBJ2-3, with TRBD1 matching over 7 bases. After removal of 4 bases from V and 10 bases from J, the junction contained 11 bases not matched to a gene. Germline CDR1 is MNHEY and CDR2 is SMNVEV (reference sequence). The CDR3 is made up of 14 amino acids. CDR3 coding DNA: TGTGCCAGCAGTTCCCTATCACACAGGGGCGCGCAGTATTTT. This encodes CASSSLSHRGAQYF.

CDR3: CASSPIAGTPQFF. The CDR3 DNA is TGTGCCAGCAGCCCCATCGCCGGGACCCCGCAGTTCTTC. This sequence joins TRBV11-3 and TRBJ2-1, with D possibly being TRBD1 or TRBD2 (5 bases each). Deletions cut 5 bases from V and 12 bases from J, with 17 bases between. CDR1 and CDR2 (germline): SGHNT, YENEEA. The CDR3 runs to 13 residues.

This chain's CDR3 is CASSPRGGRAFF. DNA for the CDR3: TGTGCCAGCAGCCCCCGGGGCGGGCGGGCTTTCTTT. The V and J genes are TRBV5-8 and TRBJ1-1, with D perhaps TRBD1 (5 bases). Germline-derived CDR1 and CDR2 are SGHTS and YDEGEE. The CDR3 is made up of 12 amino acids. Between the trimmed V and J ends, which lost 4 bases and 11 bases, there was a span of 15 bases. Variable domain in full (rest from reference TRBV5-8 and TRBJ1-1): EAGVTQSPTHLIKTRGQQATLRCSPISGHTSVYWYQQALGLGLQFLLWYDEGEERNRGNFPPRFSGRQFPNYSSELNVNALELEDSALYLCASSPRGGRAFFGQGTRLTVV.